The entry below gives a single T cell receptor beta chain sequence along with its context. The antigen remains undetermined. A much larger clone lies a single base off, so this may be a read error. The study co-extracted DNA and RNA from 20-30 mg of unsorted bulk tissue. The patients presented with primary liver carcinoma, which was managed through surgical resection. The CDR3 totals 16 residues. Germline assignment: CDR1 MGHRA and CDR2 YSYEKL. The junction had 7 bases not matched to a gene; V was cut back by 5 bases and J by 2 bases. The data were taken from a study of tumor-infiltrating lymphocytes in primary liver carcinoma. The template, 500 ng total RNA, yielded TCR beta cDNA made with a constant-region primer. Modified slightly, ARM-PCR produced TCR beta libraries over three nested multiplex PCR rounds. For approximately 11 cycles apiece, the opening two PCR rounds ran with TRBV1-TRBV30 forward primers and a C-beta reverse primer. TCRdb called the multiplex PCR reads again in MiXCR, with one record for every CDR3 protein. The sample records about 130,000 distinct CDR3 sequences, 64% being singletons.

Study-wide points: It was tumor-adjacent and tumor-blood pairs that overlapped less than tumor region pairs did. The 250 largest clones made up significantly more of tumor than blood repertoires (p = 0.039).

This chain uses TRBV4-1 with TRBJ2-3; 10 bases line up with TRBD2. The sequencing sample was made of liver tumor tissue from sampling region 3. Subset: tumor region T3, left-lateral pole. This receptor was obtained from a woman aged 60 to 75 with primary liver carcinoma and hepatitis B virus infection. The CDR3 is CASSLSGGGLTDTQYF. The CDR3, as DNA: TGCGCCAGCAGCTTAAGCGGGGGGGGTCTCACAGATACGCAGTATTTT.